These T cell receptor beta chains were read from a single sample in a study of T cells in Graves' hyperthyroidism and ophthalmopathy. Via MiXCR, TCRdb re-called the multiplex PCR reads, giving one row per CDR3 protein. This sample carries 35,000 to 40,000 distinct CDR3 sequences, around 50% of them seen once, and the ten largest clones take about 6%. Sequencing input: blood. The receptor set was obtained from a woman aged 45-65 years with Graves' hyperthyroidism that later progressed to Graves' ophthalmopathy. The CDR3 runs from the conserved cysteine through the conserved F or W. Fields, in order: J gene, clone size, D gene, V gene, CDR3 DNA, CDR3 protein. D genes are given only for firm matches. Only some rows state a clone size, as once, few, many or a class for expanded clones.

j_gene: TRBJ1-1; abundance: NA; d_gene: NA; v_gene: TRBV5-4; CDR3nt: TGTGCCAGCAGCTTGGCCGGGAACACTGAAGCTTTCTTT; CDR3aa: CASSLAGNTEAFF
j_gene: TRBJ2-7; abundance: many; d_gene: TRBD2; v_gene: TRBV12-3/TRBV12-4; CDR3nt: TGTGCCAGCAGTCTGGGACTAGCGGGAGTGCATTCTAAGGAGGCTTACGAGCAGTACTTC; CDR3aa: CASSLGLAGVHSKEAYEQYF
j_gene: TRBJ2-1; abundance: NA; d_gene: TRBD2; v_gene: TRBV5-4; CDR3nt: TGTGCCAGCAGCTTTCAGGAGAAGGCTAGCGGGAGAGGCGATGAGCAGTTCTTC; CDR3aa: CASSFQEKASGRGDEQFF
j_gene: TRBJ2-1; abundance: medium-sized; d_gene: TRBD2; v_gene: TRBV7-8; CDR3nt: TGTGCCAGCAGCTACCGGACTAGCGGCGAGTTCTTC; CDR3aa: CASSYRTSGEFF
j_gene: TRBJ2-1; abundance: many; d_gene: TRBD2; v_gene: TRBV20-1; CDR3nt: TGCAGTGCTTCGGGACTAGCGGGAGAGGCGTCGTACAATGAGCAGTTCTTC; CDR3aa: CSASGLAGEASYNEQFF
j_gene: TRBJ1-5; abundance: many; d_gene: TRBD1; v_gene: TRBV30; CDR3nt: TGTGCCTGGGACCACAGGGGCGGTAATCAGCCCCAGCATTTT; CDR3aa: CAWDHRGGNQPQHF
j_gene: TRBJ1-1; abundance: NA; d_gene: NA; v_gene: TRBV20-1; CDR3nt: TGCAGTGCCGATTACAAGAACACTGAAGCTTTCTTT; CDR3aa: CSADYKNTEAFF
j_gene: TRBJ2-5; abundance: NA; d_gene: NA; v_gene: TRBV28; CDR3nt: TGTGCCAGCAGCCAACACCCGAGACACGGAGGGGAGACCCAGTACTTC; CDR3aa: CASSQHPRHGGETQYF
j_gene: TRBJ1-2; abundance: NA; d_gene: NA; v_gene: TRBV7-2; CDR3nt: TGTGCCATCAGCTCGCCGGACTACGGGTACTATGGTTACAGCTTC; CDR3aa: CAISSPDYGYYGYSF
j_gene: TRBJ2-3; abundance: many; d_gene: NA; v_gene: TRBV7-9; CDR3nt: TGTGCCAGCAGCATAGGACAGTGGACAGATACGCAGTATTTT; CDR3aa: CASSIGQWTDTQYF
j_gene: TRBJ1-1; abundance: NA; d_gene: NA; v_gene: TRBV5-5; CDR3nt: TGTGCCAACAGCTCCAACGCCGGACACATGAACACTGAAGCTTTCTTT; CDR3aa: CANSSNAGHMNTEAFF
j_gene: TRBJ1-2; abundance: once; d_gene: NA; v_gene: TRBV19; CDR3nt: TGTGCCAATAGTAGTGAGACACAGCTCTATGGCTACACCTTC; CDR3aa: CANSSETQLYGYTF
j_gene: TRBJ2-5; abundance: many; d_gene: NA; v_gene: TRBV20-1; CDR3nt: TGCAGTGCTAGAGAGGGGGACATAATTTTAGAGACCCAGTACTTC; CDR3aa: CSAREGDIILETQYF
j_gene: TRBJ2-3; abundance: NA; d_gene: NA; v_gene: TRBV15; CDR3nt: TGTGCCACCAGCAGAGAAAGGATAGTGACTCAGCAGTATTTT; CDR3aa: CATSRERIVTQQYF
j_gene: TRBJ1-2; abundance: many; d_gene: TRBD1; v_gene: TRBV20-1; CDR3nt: TGCAGTGCTCCTTCCCCTGGGGGCAGGGGGCCAAGGGGCTACACCTTC; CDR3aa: CSAPSPGGRGPRGYTF
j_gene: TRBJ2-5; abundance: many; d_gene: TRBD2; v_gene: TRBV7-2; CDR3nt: TGTGCCAGCAGCCGAACGTCTAGCGGGAAAGAGACCCAGTACTTC; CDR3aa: CASSRTSSGKETQYF
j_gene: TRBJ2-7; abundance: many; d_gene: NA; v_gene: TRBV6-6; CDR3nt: TGTGCCAGCAGACTAAATACACTCACCTACGAGCAGTACTTC; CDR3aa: CASRLNTLTYEQYF
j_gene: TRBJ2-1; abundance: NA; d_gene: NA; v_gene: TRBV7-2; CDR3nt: TGTGCCTGGAGTGTTGGGTTAGTATTCGGGGATGCGGGATACAATGAGCAGTTCTTC; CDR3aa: CAWSVGLVFGDAGYNEQFF
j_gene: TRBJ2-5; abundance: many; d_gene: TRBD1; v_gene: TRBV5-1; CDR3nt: TGCGCCAGCAGCTTGTCGGGGGACAGGGTGGAGACCCAGTACTTC; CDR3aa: CASSLSGDRVETQYF
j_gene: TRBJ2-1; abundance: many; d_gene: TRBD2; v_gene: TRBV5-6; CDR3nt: TGTGCCAGCACCCCGGGGTGGCCGGGACTAGCGGGTCCATACAATGAGCAGTTCTTC; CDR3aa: CASTPGWPGLAGPYNEQFF
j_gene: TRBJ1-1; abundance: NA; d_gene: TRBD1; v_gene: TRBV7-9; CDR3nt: TGTGCCAGCAGCGGGACAGGGGGCAGGAACACTGAAGCTTTCTTT; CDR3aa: CASSGTGGRNTEAFF
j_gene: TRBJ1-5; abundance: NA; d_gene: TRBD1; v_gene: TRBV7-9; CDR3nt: TGTGCCACCCGGGACAGGTCCGGTAGCAATCAGCCCCAGCATTTT; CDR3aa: CATRDRSGSNQPQHF
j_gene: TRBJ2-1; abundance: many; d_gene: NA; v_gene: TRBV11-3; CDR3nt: TGTGCCAGCAGCTCCCCCCAGCGGGCTAACAATGAGCAGTTCTTC; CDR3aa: CASSSPQRANNEQFF
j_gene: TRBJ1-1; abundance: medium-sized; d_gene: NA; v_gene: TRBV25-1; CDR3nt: TGTGCCAGCAGTGACCTGACACCATTGAACACTGAAGCTTTCTTT; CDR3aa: CASSDLTPLNTEAFF
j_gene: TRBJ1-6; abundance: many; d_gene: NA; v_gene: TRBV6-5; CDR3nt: TGTGCCAGCAGTTCCACAACACTGCTGAGCTCCTATAATTCACCCCTCCACTTT; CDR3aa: CASSSTTLLSSYNSPLHF
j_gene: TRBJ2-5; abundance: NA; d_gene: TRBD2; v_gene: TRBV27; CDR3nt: TGTGCCAGCAGTTTACGGACTAGCGGGAGGGGGTACCAAGAGACCCAGTACTTC; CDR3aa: CASSLRTSGRGYQETQYF
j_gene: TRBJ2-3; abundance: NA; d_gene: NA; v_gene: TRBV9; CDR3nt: TGTGCCAGCACCCTCCAGGCGGGTAGCTCCTACAATGAGCAGTATTTT; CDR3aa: CASTLQAGSSYNEQYF
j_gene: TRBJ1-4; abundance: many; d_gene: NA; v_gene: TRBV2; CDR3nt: TGTGCCAGCAGCCTACAAACTAATGAAAAACTGTTTTTT; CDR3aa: CASSLQTNEKLFF
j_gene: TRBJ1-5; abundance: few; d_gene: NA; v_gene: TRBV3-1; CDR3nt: TGTGCCAGCAGCCAAGAAAGTCCGGGGGCGCGGAATCAGCCCCAGCATTTT; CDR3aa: CASSQESPGARNQPQHF
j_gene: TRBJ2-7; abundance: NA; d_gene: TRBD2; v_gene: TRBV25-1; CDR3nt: TGTGCTAGAGGAACTAGCGGGAGTTCCTACGAGCAGTACTTC; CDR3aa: CARGTSGSSYEQYF
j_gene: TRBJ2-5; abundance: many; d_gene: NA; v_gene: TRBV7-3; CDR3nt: TGTGCCAGCAGCTGGGGGAATAGCGGCCAAGAGACCCAGTACTTC; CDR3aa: CASSWGNSGQETQYF
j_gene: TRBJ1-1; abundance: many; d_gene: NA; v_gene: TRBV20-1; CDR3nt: TGCAGTGCTAGAGATCTGGGGAGTACTGAAGCTTTCTTT; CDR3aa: CSARDLGSTEAFF
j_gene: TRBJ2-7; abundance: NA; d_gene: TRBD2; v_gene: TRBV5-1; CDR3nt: TGCGCCAGCAGGACCGGGACTAGCTCTTACGAGCGGTACTTC; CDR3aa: CASRTGTSSYERYF
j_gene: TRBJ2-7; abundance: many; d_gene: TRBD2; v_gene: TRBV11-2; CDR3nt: TGTGCCAGCAGCTTGGGGGGGGGGACCTACGAGCAGTACTTC; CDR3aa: CASSLGGGTYEQYF
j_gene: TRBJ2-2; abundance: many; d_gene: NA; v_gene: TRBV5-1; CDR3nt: TGCGCCAGCAGCTTGGTAGGGTTAGGCACCGGGGAGCTGTTTTTT; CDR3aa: CASSLVGLGTGELFF
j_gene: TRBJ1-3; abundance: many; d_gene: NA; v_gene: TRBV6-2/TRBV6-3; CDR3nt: TGTGCCAGCAGTTACGATTCTGGAAACACCATATATTTT; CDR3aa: CASSYDSGNTIYF
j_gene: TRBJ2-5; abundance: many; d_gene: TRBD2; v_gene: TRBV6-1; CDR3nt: TGTGCCAGCAGTGAAGAGGGAGGGCAAATGGAGACCCAGTACTTC; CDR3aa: CASSEEGGQMETQYF
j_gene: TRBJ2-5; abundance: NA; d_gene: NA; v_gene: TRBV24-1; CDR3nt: TGTGCCACCCCGATAGAGGAGACCCAGTACTTC; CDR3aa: CATPIEETQYF
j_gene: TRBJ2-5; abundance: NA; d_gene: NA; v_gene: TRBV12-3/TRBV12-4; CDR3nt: TGTGCCAGCAGAGCAGGATTAGTTAATCAGCCCCAGTACTTC; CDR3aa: CASRAGLVNQPQYF
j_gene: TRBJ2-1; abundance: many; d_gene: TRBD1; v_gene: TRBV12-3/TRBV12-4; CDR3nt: TGTGCCAGCAGCTACTCAGGACAGGGAGAGCAGTTCTTC; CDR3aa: CASSYSGQGEQFF
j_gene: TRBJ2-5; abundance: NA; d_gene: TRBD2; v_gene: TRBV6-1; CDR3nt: TGTGCCAGCAGTGGGACTAGCGGGAGGGAAGAGACCCAGTACTTC; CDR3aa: CASSGTSGREETQYF
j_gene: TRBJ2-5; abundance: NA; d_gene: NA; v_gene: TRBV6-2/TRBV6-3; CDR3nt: TGTGCCAGCCGGATTTTAACGAGGCCTGAGACCCAGTACTTC; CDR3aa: CASRILTRPETQYF
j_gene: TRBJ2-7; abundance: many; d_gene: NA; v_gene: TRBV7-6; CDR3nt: TGTGCCAGCAGCGGAGGAGCCGAGCAGTACTTC; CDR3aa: CASSGGAEQYF
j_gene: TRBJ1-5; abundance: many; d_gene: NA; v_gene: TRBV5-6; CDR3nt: TGTGCCAGCAGCTTGCAGCCTGGGGAGCCCCAGCATTTT; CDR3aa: CASSLQPGEPQHF
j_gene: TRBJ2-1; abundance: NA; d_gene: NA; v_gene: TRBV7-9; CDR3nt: TGTGCCAGCAGCCCCCCAGGAGAAAGCTCCTACAATGAGCAGTTCTTC; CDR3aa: CASSPPGESSYNEQFF
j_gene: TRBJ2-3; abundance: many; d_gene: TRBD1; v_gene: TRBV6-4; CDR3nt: TGTGCCAGCAGTGACACGGGACAGGGAGGAACAGATAAGCAGTATTTT; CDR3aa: CASSDTGQGGTDKQYF
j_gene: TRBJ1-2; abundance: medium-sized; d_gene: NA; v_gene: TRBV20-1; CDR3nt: TGCAGTGCTAGATGGGGGGGAAGTGGCTACACCTTC; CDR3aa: CSARWGGSGYTF
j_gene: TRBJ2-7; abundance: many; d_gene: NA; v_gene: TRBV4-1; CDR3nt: TGCGCCAGCAGCCAACCCCAGGGGTTATCTAGCGAGCAGTACTTC; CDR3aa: CASSQPQGLSSEQYF
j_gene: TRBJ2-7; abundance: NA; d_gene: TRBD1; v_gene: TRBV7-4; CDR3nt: TGTGCCAGCAGCTGGGACAGGGACGAGCAGTACTTC; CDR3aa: CASSWDRDEQYF
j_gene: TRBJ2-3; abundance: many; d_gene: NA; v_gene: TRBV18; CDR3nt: TGTGCCAGCTCACCGCGGCGGGTAGATACGCAGTATTTT; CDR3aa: CASSPRRVDTQYF
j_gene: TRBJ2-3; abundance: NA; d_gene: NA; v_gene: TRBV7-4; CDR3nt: TGTGCCAGCAGCCAACGCGGCCAAACGACGGATACGCAGTATTTT; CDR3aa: CASSQRGQTTDTQYF
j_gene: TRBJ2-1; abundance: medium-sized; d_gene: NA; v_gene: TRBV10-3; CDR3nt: TGTGCCATCAGCCCGAGTGCGGACGGGAACAATGAGCAGTTCTTC; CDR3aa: CAISPSADGNNEQFF
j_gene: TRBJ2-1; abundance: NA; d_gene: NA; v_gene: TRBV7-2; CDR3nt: TGTGCCAGCAGCTTAGGCCCGACGATAGATGAGCAGTTCTTC; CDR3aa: CASSLGPTIDEQFF
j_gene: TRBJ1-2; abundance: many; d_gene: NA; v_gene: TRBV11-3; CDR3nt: TGTGCCAGCAGCTTCTCCAACTATGGCTACACCTTC; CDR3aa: CASSFSNYGYTF
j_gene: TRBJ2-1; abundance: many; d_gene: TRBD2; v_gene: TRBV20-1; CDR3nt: TGCAGTGCTAGAGCGGGACTAGCGGTCTACAATGAGCAGTTCTTC; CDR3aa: CSARAGLAVYNEQFF
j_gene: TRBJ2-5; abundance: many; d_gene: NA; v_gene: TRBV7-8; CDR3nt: TGTGCCAGCAGCTTAGGGGGGGCGGGGCAAGAGACCCAGTACTTC; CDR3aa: CASSLGGAGQETQYF
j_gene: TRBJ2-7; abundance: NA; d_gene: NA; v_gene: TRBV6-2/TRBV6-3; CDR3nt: TGTGCCAGCAGCACGTTCTCAATTAGATTCCTCGAACAGTACTTC; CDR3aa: CASSTFSIRFLEQYF
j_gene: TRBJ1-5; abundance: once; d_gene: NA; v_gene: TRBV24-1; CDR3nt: TGTGCCACCAGTGATTTTGATGGGCGCGACATAGGGGAGGGGAATCAGCCCCAGCATTTT; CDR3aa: CATSDFDGRDIGEGNQPQHF